The 16 T cell receptor beta chains presented below share a single source sample, sequenced in a study of T cells in Graves' hyperthyroidism and ophthalmopathy. There were TCR beta CDR3 regions amplified from RNA transcripts. Using the HTBI primer set, a first-round RT-PCR was run on the TCR CDR3. Each CDR3 protein gets one entry after TCRdb re-called the multiplex PCR reads with MiXCR. The sample includes fewer than 400,000 distinct CDR3 sequences, around an eighth of them seen just once. What was sequenced was blood. Every receptor here comes from a man aged 50-60 years with Graves' ophthalmopathy.

Ten or more counts support this clonotype. The genes are TRBV29-1 and TRBJ2-5; 9 nucleotides agree with TRBD1. The CDR3 consists of 15 residues. Germline CDR1 and CDR2: SQVTM and ANQGSEA. V trimming: 1 base; J trimming: 6 bases; junction bases outside the gene matches: 9. The chain's CDR3 is CSVEVRDRAGKTQYF. CDR3 bases: TGCAGCGTTGAAGTCAGGGACAGGGCTGGGAAGACCCAGTACTTC.

The chain has TRBV28 and TRBJ1-2, with TRBD1 matching 7 bases. The CDR3 sequence is 22 residues long. V trimming: 5 bases; J trimming: 2 bases; junction bases outside the gene matches: 29. Germline CDR1 and CDR2: MDHEN and SYDVKM. CDR3 DNA sequence: TGTGCCAGCAGTCCCGACCCGACTACTAGCTCTGAACAGTGGGGACAGAACTATGGCTACACCTTC. Translation gives CASSPDPTTSSEQWGQNYGYTF.

The rearrangement links TRBV5-5 to TRBJ2-2; D is perhaps TRBD1 (6 bases). Deletions cut 5 bases from V and 5 bases from J, with 13 bases between. CDR3 size: 14 residues. Looked up from germline, CDR1 is SGHKS and CDR2 is YYEKEE (reference sequence). Written as DNA, the CDR3 is TGTGCCAGCAGTCACTCAAGGGGGACCGGGGAGCTGTTTTTT. As protein: CASSHSRGTGELFF.

This clonotype showed up many times. This sequence joins TRBV11-2 and TRBJ2-7; D gene unclear. The CDR3 covers 13 residues. Per germline, CDR1 SGHAT and CDR2 FQNNGV. Between the trimmed V and J ends, which lost 1 base and 3 bases, there was a span of 7 bases. CDR3 in DNA: TGTGCCAGCAGCTTAGTGGGAAACTACGAGCAGTACTTC. As protein: CASSLVGNYEQYF.

This clonotype was detected ten times or more. The chain carries TRBV20-1 and TRBJ2-5; D is unclear. The V gene lost 6 bases and the J gene lost 1 base, with 9 bases spanning the gap. The CDR3 is made up of 12 amino acids. The V gene's germline CDR1 is DFQATT and CDR2 SNEGSKA (reference sequence). In nucleotides, the CDR3 is TGCAGTGCAGACATTGTCCAAGAGACCCAGTACTTC. This codes for CSADIVQETQYF.

This clonotype was found a few times. J is TRBJ1-1 and V is TRBV20-1; D is perhaps TRBD1 (6 bases). The ends were cut back, 6 bases at V and 4 bases at J, with 15 bases in the middle. The CDR3 is made up of 13 amino acids. Germline V lookup: CDR1 DFQATT, CDR2 SNEGSKA (reference sequence). The CDR3 DNA sequence: TGCAGTGCAACCCGGGGGGCCGGCACTGAAGCTTTCTTT. This gives the protein CSATRGAGTEAFF.

The CDR3 here is CASSELGGRAGNEQFF. CDR3 sequence (DNA): TGTGCCAGCAGTGAATTAGGCGGGAGGGCGGGTAATGAGCAGTTCTTC. This chain links TRBV25-1 with TRBJ2-1; 9 nucleotides align to TRBD2. V dropped 1 base and J dropped 7; count of bases not matched to a gene: 8. This CDR3 is built from 16 residues. Germline V lookup: CDR1 MGHDK, CDR2 SYGVNS.

The chain is built from TRBV6-1 and TRBJ2-3; 8 nucleotides line up with TRBD2. The junction had 8 bases not matched to a gene; V was cut back by 6 bases and J by 3 bases. CDR1 and CDR2 (germline): MNHNS, SASEGT. This CDR3 contains 15 residues. This CDR3 is CASRPISGMTDTQYF. The CDR3 coding sequence is TGTGCCAGCAGGCCCATTAGCGGGATGACAGATACGCAGTATTTT.

This clonotype was counted ten times or more. V is TRBV11-3 and J is TRBJ1-1; D is perhaps TRBD1 (6 bases). Germline lookup yields CDR1 SGHNT and CDR2 YENEEA. V was pared by 7 bases and J by 2 bases, with 14 bases between. The CDR3 loop spans 14 amino acids. In DNA form, the CDR3 reads TGTGCCAGCAAAACCCGGACAGCTAACACTGAAGCTTTCTTT. Translated, it gives CASKTRTANTEAFF.

The chain couples TRBV7-9 to TRBJ2-2; D remains unclear. From germline, CDR1 is SEHNR and CDR2 FQNEAQ (reference sequence). With 6 bases removed from V and 8 bases from J, the gap between germline ends came to 19 bases. The CDR3 contains 15 residues. The CDR3 protein is CASRTRLSTTGELFF. In DNA, the CDR3 is TGTGCCAGCAGAACCCGACTCTCAACGACTGGGGAGCTGTTTTTT.

This clonotype occurred many times. This chain uses TRBV3-1 with TRBJ2-2, with D possibly TRBD1 on 5 matching bases. Germline CDR1 and CDR2: LGHDT and YNNKEL (reference sequence). V lost 5 bases and J lost 1, with 8 bases in between. The CDR3 contains 14 residues. This chain's CDR3 is CASSEQGNTGELFF. As DNA, the CDR3 is TGTGCCAGCAGCGAGCAGGGGAACACCGGGGAGCTGTTTTTT.

This clonotype occurred many times. This sequence joins TRBV2 and TRBJ2-3; 9 positions match TRBD2. Trimming cost V 8 bases and J 1 base; bases outside gene matches: 13. Germline V gene data show CDR1 as SNHLY and CDR2 as FYNNEI. CDR3 length: 17 residues. The CDR3 sequence is CASRLAARRGGTDTQYF. Here the CDR3 DNA reads TGTGCCAGCCGACTAGCGGCCCGCAGGGGGGGCACAGATACGCAGTATTTT.

Many counts were recorded for this clonotype. V usage is TRBV11-2 and J usage is TRBJ2-3; 7 bases are a match to TRBD1. The germline V gene encodes CDR1 SGHAT and CDR2 FQNNGV. The V and J ends lost 5 bases and 2 bases, in that order; junction bases with no gene match: 7. The CDR3 is made up of 15 amino acids. The CDR3 DNA follows: TGTGCCAGCAGCAGGTGGACAGGAAACACAGATACGCAGTATTTT. Translation: CASSRWTGNTDTQYF.

The chain combines TRBV20-1 with TRBJ1-6; D gene ambiguous. This CDR3 is built from 13 residues. CDR1 and CDR2 (germline): DFQATT, SNEGSKA (reference sequence). The ends were cut back, 6 bases at V and 7 bases at J, with 13 bases in the middle. The CDR3 sequence is CSAVRAKNSPLHF. The CDR3 DNA is TGCAGTGCCGTACGAGCCAAGAATTCACCCCTCCACTTT.

This clonotype was seen repeatedly, ten times or more. The J gene is TRBJ2-1, the V gene TRBV7-2; 7 nucleotides align to TRBD2. Germline-derived CDR1 and CDR2 are SGHTA and FQGNSA. With V trimmed by 1 base and J by 4 bases, 7 bases remained unmatched. This CDR3 is 16 amino acids long. The CDR3 spells CASSLGAGVRYNEQFF. As DNA, the CDR3 is TGTGCCAGCAGCTTAGGGGCGGGAGTGAGGTACAATGAGCAGTTCTTC.

This clonotype was recorded many times. This chain uses TRBV20-1 with TRBJ1-5; D is uncertain. This CDR3 is 11 amino acids long. V was shortened by 1 base and J by 5 bases, with 3 bases between the two germline ends. CDR1 and CDR2 (germline): DFQATT, SNEGSKA (reference sequence). The CDR3 region is CSARGDQPQHF. CDR3 coding DNA: TGCAGTGCTAGAGGGGATCAGCCCCAGCATTTT.